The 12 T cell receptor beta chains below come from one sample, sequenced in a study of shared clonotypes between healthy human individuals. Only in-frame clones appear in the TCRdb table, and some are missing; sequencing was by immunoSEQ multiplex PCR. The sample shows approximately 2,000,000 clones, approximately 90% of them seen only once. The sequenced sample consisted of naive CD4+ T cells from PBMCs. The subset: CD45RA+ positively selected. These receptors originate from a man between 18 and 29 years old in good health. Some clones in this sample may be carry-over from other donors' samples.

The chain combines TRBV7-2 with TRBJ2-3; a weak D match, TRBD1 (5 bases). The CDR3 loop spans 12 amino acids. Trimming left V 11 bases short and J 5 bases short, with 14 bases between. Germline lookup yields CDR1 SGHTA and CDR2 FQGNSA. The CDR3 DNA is TGTGCCGGGGCTAGGGAAGGAGATACGCAGTATTTT. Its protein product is CAGAREGDTQYF.

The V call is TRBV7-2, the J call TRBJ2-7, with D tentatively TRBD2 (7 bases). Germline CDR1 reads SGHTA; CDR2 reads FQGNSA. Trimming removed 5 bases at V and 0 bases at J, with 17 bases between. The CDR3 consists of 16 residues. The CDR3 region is CASSLPGRGGSYEQYF. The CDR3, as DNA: TGTGCCAGCAGCCTCCCGGGGAGGGGGGGCTCCTACGAGCAGTACTTC.

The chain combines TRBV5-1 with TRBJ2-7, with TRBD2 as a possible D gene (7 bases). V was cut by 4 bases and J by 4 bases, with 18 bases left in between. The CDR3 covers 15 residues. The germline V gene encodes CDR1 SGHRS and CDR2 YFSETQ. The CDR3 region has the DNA TGCGCCAGCAGCCCCACGCCGGGGGGCGATTACGAGCAGTACTTC. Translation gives CASSPTPGGDYEQYF.

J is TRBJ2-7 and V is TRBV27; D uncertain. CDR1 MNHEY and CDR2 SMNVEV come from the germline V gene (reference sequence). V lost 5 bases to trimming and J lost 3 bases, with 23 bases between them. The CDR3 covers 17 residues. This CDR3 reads CASSHTPPGVGIYEQYF. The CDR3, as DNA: TGTGCCAGCAGTCATACCCCTCCAGGAGTTGGAATCTACGAGCAGTACTTC.

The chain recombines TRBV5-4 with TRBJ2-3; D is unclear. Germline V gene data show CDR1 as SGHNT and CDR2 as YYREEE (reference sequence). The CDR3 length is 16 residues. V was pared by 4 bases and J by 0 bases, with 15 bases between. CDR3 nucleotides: TGTGCCAGCAGCGCCGAAAGCGCGGCCAGCACAGATACGCAGTATTTT. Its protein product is CASSAESAASTDTQYF.

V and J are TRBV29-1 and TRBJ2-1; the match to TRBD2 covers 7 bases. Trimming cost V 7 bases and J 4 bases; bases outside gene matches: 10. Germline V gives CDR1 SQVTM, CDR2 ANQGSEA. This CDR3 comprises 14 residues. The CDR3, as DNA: TGCAGCGCGACCGGACTAGGGGAATACAATGAGCAGTTCTTC. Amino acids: CSATGLGEYNEQFF.

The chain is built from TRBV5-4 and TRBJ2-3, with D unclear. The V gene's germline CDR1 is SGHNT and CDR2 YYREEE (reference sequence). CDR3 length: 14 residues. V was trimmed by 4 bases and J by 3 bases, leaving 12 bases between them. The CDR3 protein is CASSPGPSTDTQYF. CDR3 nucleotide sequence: TGTGCCAGCAGCCCCGGGCCATCGACAGATACGCAGTATTTT.

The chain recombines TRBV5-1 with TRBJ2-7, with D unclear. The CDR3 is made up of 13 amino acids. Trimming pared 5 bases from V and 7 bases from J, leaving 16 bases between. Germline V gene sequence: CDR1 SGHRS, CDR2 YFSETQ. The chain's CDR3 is CASRANPPREQYF. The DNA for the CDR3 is TGCGCCAGCAGGGCCAACCCCCCACGGGAGCAGTACTTC.

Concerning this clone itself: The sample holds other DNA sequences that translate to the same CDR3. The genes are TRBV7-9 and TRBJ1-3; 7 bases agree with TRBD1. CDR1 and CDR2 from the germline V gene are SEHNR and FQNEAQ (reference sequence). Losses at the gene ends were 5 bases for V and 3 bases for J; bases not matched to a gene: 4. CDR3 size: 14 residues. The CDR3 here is CASSPQGNGNTIYF. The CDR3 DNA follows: TGTGCCAGCAGCCCACAGGGGAATGGAAACACCATATATTTT. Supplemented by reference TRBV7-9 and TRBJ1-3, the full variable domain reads DTGVSQNPRHKITKRGQNVTFRCDPISEHNRLYWYRQTLGQGPEFLTYFQNEAQLEKSRLLSDRFSAERPKGSFSTLEIQRTEQGDSAMYLCASSPQGNGNTIYFGEGSWLTVV.

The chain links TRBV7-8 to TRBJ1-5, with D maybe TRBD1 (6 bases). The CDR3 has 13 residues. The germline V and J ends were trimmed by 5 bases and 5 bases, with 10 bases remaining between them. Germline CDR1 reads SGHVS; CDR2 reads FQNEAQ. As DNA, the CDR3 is TGTGCCAGCAGCCAGACAGGTGATCAGCCCCAGCATTTT. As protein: CASSQTGDQPQHF.

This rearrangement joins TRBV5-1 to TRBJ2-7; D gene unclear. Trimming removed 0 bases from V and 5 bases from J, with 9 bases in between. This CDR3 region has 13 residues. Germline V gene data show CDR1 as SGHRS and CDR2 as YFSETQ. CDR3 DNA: TGCGCCAGCAGCTTGGGTAGCTACGACGAGCAGTACTTC. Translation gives CASSLGSYDEQYF.

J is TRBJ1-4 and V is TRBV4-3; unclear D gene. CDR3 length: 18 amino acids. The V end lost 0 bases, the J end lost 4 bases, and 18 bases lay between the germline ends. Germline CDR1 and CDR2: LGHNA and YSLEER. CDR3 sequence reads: CASSQDSSIDRFNEKLFF. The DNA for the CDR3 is TGCGCCAGCAGCCAAGATTCTTCTATAGACCGTTTTAATGAAAAACTGTTTTTT.